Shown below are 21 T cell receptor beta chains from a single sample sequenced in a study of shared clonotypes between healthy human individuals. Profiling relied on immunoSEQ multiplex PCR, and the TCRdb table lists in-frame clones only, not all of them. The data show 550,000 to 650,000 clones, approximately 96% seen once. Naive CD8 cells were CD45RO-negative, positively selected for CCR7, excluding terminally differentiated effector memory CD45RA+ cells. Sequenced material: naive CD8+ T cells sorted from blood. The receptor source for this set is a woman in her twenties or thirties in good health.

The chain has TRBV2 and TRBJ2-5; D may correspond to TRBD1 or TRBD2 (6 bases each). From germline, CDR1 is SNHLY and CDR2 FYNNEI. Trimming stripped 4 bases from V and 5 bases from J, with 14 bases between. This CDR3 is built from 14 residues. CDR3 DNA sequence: TGTGCCAGCAGTGTCACGGGGGCCGAGGAGACCCAGTACTTC. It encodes CASSVTGAEETQYF.

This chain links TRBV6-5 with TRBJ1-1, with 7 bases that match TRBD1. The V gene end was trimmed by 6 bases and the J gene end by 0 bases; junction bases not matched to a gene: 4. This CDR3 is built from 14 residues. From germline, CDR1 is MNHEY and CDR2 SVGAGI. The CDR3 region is CASSPGQMNTEAFF. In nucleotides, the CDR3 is TGTGCCAGCAGCCCGGGACAGATGAACACTGAAGCTTTCTTT.

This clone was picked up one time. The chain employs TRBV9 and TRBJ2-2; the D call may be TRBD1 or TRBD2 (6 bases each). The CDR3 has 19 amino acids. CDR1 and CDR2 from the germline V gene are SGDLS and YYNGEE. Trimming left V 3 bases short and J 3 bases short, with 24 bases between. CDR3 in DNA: TGTGCCAGCAGCGCCGGTGCCGGGGGCGAAAACACAGACACCGGGGAGCTGTTTTTT. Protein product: CASSAGAGGENTDTGELFF.

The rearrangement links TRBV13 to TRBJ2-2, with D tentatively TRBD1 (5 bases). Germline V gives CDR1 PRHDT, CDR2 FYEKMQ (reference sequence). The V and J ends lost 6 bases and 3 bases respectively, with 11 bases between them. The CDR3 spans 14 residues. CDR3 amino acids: CASRVREDTGELFF. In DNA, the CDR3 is TGTGCCAGCAGAGTCAGGGAAGACACCGGGGAGCTGTTTTTT.

CDR3 region: CASRSDQGQGLFNEQFF. For the CDR3, the DNA is TGTGCCAGTAGGTCTGATCAGGGACAGGGGCTCTTCAATGAGCAGTTCTTC. The genes are TRBV19 and TRBJ2-1, with 10 bases lining up with TRBD1. This CDR3 spans 17 amino acids. Germline V gene lookup returns CDR1 LNHDA and CDR2 SQIVND (reference sequence). With V trimmed by 6 bases and J by 6 bases, 14 bases remained unmatched.

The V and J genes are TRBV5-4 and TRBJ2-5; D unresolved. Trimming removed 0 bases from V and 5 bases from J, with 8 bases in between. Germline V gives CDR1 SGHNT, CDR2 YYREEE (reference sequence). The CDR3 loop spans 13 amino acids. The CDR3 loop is CASSLAEDETQYF. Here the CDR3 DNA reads TGTGCCAGCAGCTTGGCAGAGGACGAGACCCAGTACTTC.

The CDR3 region is CASSQEPGLAGDEQFF. The CDR3 DNA follows: TGTGCCAGCAGCCAAGAACCGGGACTAGCGGGAGACGAGCAGTTCTTC. The rearrangement joins TRBV4-2 to TRBJ2-1, with 14 bases fitting TRBD2. The CDR3 totals 16 residues. Trimming removed 0 bases from V and 10 bases from J; junction bases left unmatched: 5. Germline assignment: CDR1 LGHNA and CDR2 YNFKEQ.

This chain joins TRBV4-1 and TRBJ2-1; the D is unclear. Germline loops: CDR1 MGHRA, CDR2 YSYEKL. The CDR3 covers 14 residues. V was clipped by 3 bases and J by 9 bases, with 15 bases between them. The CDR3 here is CASSHRLSFLEQFF. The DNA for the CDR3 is TGCGCCAGCAGCCATAGACTTTCCTTCCTTGAGCAGTTCTTC.

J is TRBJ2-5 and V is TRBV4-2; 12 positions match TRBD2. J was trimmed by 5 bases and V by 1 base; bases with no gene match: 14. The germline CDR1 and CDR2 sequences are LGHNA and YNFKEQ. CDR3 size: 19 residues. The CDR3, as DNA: TGTGCCAGCAGCCAAGGGACATGGCTAGCGGGAGGGGGAATGGAGACCCAGTACTTC. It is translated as CASSQGTWLAGGGMETQYF.

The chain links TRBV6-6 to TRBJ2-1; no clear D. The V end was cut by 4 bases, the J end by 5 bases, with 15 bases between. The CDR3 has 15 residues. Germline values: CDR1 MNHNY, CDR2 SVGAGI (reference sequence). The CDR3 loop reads CASSSLWGRDNEQFF. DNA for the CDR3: TGTGCCAGCAGTTCTTTGTGGGGTCGCGACAATGAGCAGTTCTTC.

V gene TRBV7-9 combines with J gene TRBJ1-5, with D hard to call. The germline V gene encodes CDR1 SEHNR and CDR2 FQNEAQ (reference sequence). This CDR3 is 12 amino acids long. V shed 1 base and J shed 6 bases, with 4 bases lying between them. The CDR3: CASSLDSQPQHF. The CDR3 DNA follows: TGTGCCAGCAGCTTAGACAGTCAGCCCCAGCATTTT.

The CDR3, as DNA: TGTGCCAGCAGCTTGTGGCAACTCAATAGCAATCAGCCCCAGCATTTT. Translation: CASSLWQLNSNQPQHF. The chain is built from TRBV5-6 and TRBJ1-5; D unresolved. Germline V gene lookup returns CDR1 SGHDT and CDR2 YYEEEE. V gave up 1 base and J gave up 0 bases, with 11 bases separating them. There are 16 residues in the CDR3.

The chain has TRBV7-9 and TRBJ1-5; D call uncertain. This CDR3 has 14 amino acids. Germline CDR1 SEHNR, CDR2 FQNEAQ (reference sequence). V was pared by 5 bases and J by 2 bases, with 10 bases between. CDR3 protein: CASSEAYGNQPQHF. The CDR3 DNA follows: TGTGCCAGCAGCGAGGCATACGGCAATCAGCCCCAGCATTTT.

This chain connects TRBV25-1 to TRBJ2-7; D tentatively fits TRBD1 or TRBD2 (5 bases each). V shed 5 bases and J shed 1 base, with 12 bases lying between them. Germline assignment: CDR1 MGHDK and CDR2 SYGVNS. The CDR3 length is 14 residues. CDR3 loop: CASSKGTSSYEQYF. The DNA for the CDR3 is TGTGCCAGCAGTAAAGGGACGTCTTCCTACGAGCAGTACTTC.

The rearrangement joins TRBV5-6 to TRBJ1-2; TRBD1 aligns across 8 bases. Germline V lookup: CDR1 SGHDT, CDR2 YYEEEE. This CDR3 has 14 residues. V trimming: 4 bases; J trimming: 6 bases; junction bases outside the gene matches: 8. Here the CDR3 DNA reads TGTGCCAGCAGCCCCACAGGGGGTTGGGATGGCTACACCTTC. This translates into CASSPTGGWDGYTF.

Here the CDR3 reads CASSLGTGLSYEQYF. The CDR3 DNA reads as TGTGCCAGCAGCTTAGGGACAGGGCTCTCCTACGAGCAGTACTTC. The rearrangement uses TRBV11-2 and TRBJ2-7; 8 bases are shared with TRBD1. The CDR3 extends over 15 amino acids. CDR1 and CDR2 from the germline V gene are SGHAT and FQNNGV. V lost 1 base, J lost 0 bases, and 2 bases stayed unmatched.

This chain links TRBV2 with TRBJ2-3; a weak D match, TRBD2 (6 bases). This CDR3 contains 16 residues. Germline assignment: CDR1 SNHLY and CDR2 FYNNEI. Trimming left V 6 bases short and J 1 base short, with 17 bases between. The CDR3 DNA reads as TGTGCCAGCAGGAGGGGTGGAGGGACTCGCACAGATACGCAGTATTTT. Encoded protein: CASRRGGGTRTDTQYF. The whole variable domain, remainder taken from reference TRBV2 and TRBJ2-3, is EPEVTQTPSHQVTQMGQEVILRCVPISNHLYFYWYRQILGQKVEFLVSFYNNEISEKSEIFDDQFSVERPDGSNFTLKIRSTKLEDSAMYFCASRRGGGTRTDTQYFGPGTRLTVL.

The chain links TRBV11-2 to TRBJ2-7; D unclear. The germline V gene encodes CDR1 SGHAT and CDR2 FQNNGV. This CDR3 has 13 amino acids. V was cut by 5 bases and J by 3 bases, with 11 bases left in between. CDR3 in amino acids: CASSRPGRYEQYF. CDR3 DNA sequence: TGTGCCAGCAGCCGCCCCGGACGCTACGAGCAGTACTTC.

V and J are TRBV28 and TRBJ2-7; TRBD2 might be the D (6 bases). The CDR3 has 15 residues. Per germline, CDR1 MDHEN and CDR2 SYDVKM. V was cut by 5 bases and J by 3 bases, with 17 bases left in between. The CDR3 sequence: CASSPGVWTNYEQYF. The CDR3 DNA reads TGTGCCAGCAGTCCCGGGGTATGGACTAACTACGAGCAGTACTTC.

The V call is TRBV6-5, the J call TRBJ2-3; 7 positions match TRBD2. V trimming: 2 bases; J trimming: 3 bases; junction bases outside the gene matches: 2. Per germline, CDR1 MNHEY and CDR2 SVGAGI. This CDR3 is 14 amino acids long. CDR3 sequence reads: CASSYSGDTDTQYF. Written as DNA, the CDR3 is TGTGCCAGCAGTTACAGCGGGGATACAGATACGCAGTATTTT.

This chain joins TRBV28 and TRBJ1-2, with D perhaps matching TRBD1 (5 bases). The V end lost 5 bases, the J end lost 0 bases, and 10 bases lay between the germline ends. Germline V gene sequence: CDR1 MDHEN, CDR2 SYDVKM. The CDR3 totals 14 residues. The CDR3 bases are TGTGCCAGCAGTCCACGGGGGACTAACTATGGCTACACCTTC. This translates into CASSPRGTNYGYTF.